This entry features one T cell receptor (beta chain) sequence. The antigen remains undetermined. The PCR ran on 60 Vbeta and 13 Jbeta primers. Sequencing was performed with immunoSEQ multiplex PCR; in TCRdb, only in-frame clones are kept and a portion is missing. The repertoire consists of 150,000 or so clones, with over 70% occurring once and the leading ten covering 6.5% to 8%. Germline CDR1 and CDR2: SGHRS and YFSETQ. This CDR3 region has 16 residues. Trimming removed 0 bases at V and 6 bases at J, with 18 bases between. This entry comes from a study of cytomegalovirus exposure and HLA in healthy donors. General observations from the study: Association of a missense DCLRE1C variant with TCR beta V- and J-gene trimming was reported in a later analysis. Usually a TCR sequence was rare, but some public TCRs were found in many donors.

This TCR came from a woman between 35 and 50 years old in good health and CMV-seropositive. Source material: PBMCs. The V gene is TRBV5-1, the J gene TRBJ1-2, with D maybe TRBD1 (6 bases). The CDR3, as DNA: TGCGCCAGCAGCTTGGCCCCCAGGGCAGGGGAAAATGGCTACACCTTC. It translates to CASSLAPRAGENGYTF.